What follows describes a single TCR beta chain. The sample's treatment: 15 to 20 received Ad26.COV2.S at low or high dose, single or two shots; 5 received placebo; per-sample allocation not given. Sampling took place 63 days after the first vaccine or placebo injection. Trimming pared 7 bases from V and 3 bases from J, leaving 18 bases between. This CDR3 has 16 residues. Germline CDR1 reads LNHDA; CDR2 reads SQIVND (reference sequence). The data stem from a study of Ad26.COV2.S vaccination and SARS-CoV-2 variants. The table came from immunoSEQ multiplex PCR; TCRdb's copy has only in-frame clones and leaves some out. The profile shows 300,000 to 350,000 clones, 86% of them singletons.

The sequence was collected from a person aged 18 to 59 who received the Ad26.COV2.S COVID-19 vaccine or a placebo. This chain links TRBV19 with TRBJ2-2, with D perhaps matching TRBD1 (5 bases). Material: peripheral blood, obtained in a trial of Ad26.COV2.S vaccine versus placebo. CDR3 amino acids: CASTLGRVTDTGELFF. The DNA of the CDR3 is TGTGCCAGTACCCTGGGCAGGGTTACGGACACCGGGGAGCTGTTTTTT.